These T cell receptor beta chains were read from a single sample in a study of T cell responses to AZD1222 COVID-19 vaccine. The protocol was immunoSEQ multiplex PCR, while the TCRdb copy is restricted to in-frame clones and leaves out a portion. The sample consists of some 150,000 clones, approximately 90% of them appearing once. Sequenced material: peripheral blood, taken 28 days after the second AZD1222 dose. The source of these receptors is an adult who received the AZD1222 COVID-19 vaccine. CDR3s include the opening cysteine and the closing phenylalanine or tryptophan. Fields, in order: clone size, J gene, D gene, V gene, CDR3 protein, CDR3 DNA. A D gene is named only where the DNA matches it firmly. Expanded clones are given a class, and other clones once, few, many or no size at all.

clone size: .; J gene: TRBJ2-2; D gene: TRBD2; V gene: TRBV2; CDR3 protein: CASSRAGGANGELFF; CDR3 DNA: TGTGCCAGCAGTAGAGCGGGGGGCGCGAACGGGGAGCTGTTTTTT
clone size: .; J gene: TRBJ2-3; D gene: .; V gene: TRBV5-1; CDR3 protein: CASSLGHTDTDTQYF; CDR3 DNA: TGCGCCAGCAGCTTGGGCCATACAGACACAGATACGCAGTATTTT
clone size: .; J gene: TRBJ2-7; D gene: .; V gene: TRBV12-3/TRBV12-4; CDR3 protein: CASSSVTAYEQYF; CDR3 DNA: TGTGCCAGCAGTTCCGTTACGGCCTACGAGCAGTACTTC
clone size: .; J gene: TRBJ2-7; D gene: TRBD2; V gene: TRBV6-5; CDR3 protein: CASSYVLADTYEQYF; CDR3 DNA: TGTGCCAGCAGTTACGTCCTAGCGGACACCTACGAGCAGTACTTC
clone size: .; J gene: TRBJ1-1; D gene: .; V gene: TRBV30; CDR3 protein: CAWTYGAVTEAFF; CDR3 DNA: TGTGCCTGGACCTACGGGGCAGTCACTGAAGCTTTCTTT
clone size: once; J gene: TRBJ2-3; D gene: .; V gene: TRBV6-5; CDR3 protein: CASTPLPASTDTQYF; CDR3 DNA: TGTGCCAGCACCCCCCTACCGGCGAGCACAGATACGCAGTATTTT
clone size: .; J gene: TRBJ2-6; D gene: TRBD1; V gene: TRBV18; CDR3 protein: CASSSGTDNVLTF; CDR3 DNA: TGTGCCAGCTCATCCGGGACAGACAACGTCCTGACTTTC
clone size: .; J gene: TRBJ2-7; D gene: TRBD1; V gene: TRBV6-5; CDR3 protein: CASTTGQGGYEQYF; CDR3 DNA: TGTGCCAGCACTACGGGACAGGGGGGCTACGAGCAGTACTTC
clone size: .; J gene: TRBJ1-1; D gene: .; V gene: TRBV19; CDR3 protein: CASSIIVRGKVTEAFF; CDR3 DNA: TGTGCCAGTAGTATAATCGTAAGGGGGAAGGTGACTGAAGCTTTCTTT
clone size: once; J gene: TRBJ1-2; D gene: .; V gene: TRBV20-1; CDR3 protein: CSAPGDGGYTF; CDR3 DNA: TGCAGTGCGCCAGGGGATGGCGGCTACACCTTC
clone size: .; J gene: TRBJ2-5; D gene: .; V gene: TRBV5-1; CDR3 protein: CASSSSWGVQETQYF; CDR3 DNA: TGCGCCAGCAGCAGTTCATGGGGGGTACAAGAGACCCAGTACTTC
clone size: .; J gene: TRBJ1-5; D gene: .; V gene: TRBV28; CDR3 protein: CASSPWGGKSNQPQHF; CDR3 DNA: TGTGCCAGCAGTCCATGGGGGGGGAAGAGCAATCAGCCCCAGCATTTT
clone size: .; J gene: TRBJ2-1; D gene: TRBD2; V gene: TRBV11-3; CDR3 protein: CASSFLAGYNEQFF; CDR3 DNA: TGTGCCAGCAGCTTCCTAGCGGGCTACAATGAGCAGTTCTTC
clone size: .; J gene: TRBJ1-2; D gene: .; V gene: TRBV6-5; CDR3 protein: CASSYMGAYGYTF; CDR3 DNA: TGTGCCAGCAGTTACATGGGGGCCTATGGCTACACCTTC
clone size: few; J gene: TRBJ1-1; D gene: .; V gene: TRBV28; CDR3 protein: CASYRLEGEAFF; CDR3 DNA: TGTGCCAGTTACCGTCTGGAGGGTGAAGCTTTCTTT
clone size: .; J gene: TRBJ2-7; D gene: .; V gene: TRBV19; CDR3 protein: CASKATAPSDYEQYF; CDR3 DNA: TGTGCCAGTAAGGCAACAGCCCCGTCGGACTACGAGCAGTACTTC
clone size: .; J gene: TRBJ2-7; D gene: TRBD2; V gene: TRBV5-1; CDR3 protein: CASSSTSGSSYEQYF; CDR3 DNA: TGCGCCAGCAGCTCTACCAGCGGGAGTTCCTACGAGCAGTACTTC
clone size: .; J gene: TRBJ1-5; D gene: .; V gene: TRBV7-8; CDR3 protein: CASSLLGYLGNQPQHF; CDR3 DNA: TGTGCCAGCAGCTTATTGGGATACTTGGGCAATCAGCCCCAGCATTTT
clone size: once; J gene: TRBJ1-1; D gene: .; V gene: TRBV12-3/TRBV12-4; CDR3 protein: CASSFKGTAFF; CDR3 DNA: TGTGCCAGCAGTTTTAAGGGTACGGCTTTCTTT
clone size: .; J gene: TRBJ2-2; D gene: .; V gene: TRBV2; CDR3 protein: CASSEQGMAGELFF; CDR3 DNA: TGTGCCAGCAGTGAACAGGGAATGGCCGGGGAGCTGTTTTTT
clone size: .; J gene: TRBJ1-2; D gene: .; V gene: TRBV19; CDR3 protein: CASRAISSYGYTF; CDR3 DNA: TGTGCCAGTCGGGCTATTTCGTCCTATGGCTACACCTTC
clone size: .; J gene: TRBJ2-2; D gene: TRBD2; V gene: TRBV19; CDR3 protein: CASNREGNTGELFF; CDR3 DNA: TGTGCCAGTAACCGGGAGGGAAACACCGGGGAGCTGTTTTTT